Presented here are 6 T cell receptor beta chains from one specimen sequenced in a study of neurological immune-mediated disorders. TCRdb used MiXCR to reprocess the 5' RACE reads, holding one entry per CDR3 protein. The repertoire holds under 60,000 distinct CDR3 sequences, with around 3.3% as singletons. The sequenced material came from PBMCs. Source of these receptors: a man in his forties with multiple sclerosis.

To note about this clonotype: A much larger clonotype is one base distant, so this may be a read error. The chain uses TRBV7-3 and TRBJ2-6; a weak D match, TRBD1 (5 bases). CDR3 size: 13 residues. Looked up from germline, CDR1 is SGHTA and CDR2 is FQGTGA. The CDR3 loop is CASSLTGAKVLTF. The CDR3, as DNA: TGTGCCAGCAGCTTAACTGGGGCCAAAGTCCTGACTTTC.

This clonotype has at least ten counts. The chain combines TRBV7-8 with TRBJ2-1, with 9 bases fitting TRBD2. The V and J ends lost 5 bases and 0 bases, in that order; junction bases with no gene match: 5. Per germline, CDR1 SGHVS and CDR2 FQNEAQ. CDR3 length: 16 amino acids. The CDR3 region has the DNA TGTGCCAGCAGCCTGCTAGCGGGGTCCTCCTACAATGAGCAGTTCTTC. Residues: CASSLLAGSSYNEQFF.

This clonotype was counted many times. This rearrangement joins TRBV7-9 to TRBJ1-4; 7 bases agree with TRBD1. V gave up 5 bases and J gave up 3 bases; unmatched junction bases: 9. CDR1 SEHNR and CDR2 FQNEAQ come from the germline V gene (reference sequence). This CDR3 region has 16 residues. The DNA for the CDR3 is TGTGCCAGCAGCCCGACCCGGACAGGAGCTAATGAAAAACTGTTTTTT. Translated, it gives CASSPTRTGANEKLFF.

The CDR3 loop reads CASSDGVNQPQHF. In nucleotides, the CDR3 is TGTGCCAGCAGTGACGGCGTAAATCAGCCCCAGCATTTT. The J gene is TRBJ1-5, the V gene TRBV6-4; no reliable D call. The length of the CDR3 is 13 residues. Trimming cost V 2 bases and J 4 bases, with 6 bases left between them. Germline CDR1 reads MRHNA; CDR2 reads SNTAGT.

This clonotype was observed at least ten times. The V call is TRBV19, the J call TRBJ1-2, with TRBD1 identical over 8 bases. The CDR3 runs 14 residues. Germline V gene lookup returns CDR1 LNHDA and CDR2 SQIVND (reference sequence). V shed 5 bases, J shed 4 bases, and the junction held 6 bases outside the gene matches. CDR3: CASSPGQALYGYTF. CDR3 coding DNA: TGTGCCAGTAGTCCGGGACAGGCCCTCTATGGCTACACCTTC.

This clonotype was observed at least ten times. The chain employs TRBV5-8 and TRBJ1-5; D ambiguous. Trimming pared 0 bases from V and 12 bases from J, leaving 13 bases between. This CDR3 spans 13 amino acids. In germline, CDR1 is SGHTS, CDR2 YDEGEE. CDR3 region: CASSLAEEPCQHF. DNA of the CDR3: TGTGCCAGCAGCTTGGCCGAGGAGCCATGCCAGCATTTT. Filled out from reference TRBV5-8 and TRBJ1-5, the complete variable domain reads EAGVTQSPTHLIKTRGQQATLRCSPISGHTSVYWYQQALGLGLQFLLWYDEGEERNRGNFPPRFSGRQFPNYSSELNVNALELEDSALYLCASSLAEEPCQHFGDGTRLSIL.